This TCR beta chain originates from a study of vaccination and CD4 T cells after COVID-19 (dated by TCRdb to 2021 to 2024). Background on the whole study: Convalescent patients had a positive SARS-CoV-2 result on nasal swab PCR, and of these patients, nine had mild disease and one had severe disease. Six males and four females were included in the convalescent cohort, with two Hispanic individuals, seven Caucasians, two Asians and one multiracial person represented. Participants received two doses of either the Pfizer-BioNTech BNT162b2 vaccine (n=8) or the Moderna mRNA-1273 vaccine (n=2). Post-COVID blood samples from convalescent patients were collected a median of around 100 days after diagnosis, with a range of roughly 30 to 161 days. Post-vaccine blood samples were taken a median of about 77 days after the second vaccine dose, with a range of 14 to 241 days. Culture stimuli were overlapping spike peptide pools from SARS-CoV-2 and from the common cold coronaviruses HCoV-NL63, HCoV-OC43 and HCoV-229E. In control cultures, a CEFX viral epitope pool was used as positive control, an HIV-1 Nef peptide pool was used as negative control, or no peptide was added. In fewer than 12 COVID-19 convalescent patients and 4 infection-naive healthy vaccine recipients, researchers compared the spike-specific CD4+ TCR repertoire from before mRNA vaccination with the repertoire from after.

Library preparation employed PCR. TCR sequencing of DNA from cultured CD4+ T cells used the Oncomine TCR Beta short-read assay at the Johns Hopkins FTIC core. The QIAamp micro DNA kit was used to extract genomic DNA from the cultured CD4+ T cells. Oncomine TCR Beta libraries made from cultured CD4+ T cells were pooled using unique dual indexes and sequenced on an Illumina iSeq 100. The study's own analysis went as follows. Non-productive sequences were removed, and CDR3s that did not start with C, did not end with F or W, or were shorter than 7 amino acids were discarded. The MANAFEST web application identified antigen-specific clonotypes by comparing peptide-stimulated wells against reference wells and other culture wells. An FDR below 0.05, an odds ratio above 5, and a productive frequency above 0.1% in at least two of three replicate wells were required for clones to be considered positive. A clonotype counted as cross-reactive if it showed significant expansion both in the SARS-CoV-2 spike wells and in at least one common cold coronavirus spike condition. CDR3 homology was assessed with Levenshtein distances (stringdist) and unrooted phylogenetic trees (ape) in R version 3.6.1. TCRdb reworked the public reads: Q25 trimming with fastp, MiXCR clone assembly, productive beta chains retained. Each CDR3 protein appears once, grouped with its most common genes and DNA. These V and J calls rely on TCRdb rather than the paper's analysis. This sample holds some 11,000 distinct CDR3 sequences; about 50% were observed only once. The ten largest clones take up roughly 15% of the sample.

Overall study outcomes, separate from this receptor: Of the vaccine-specific clones in convalescent patients, 304 of 307, or nearly all, reacted only to SARS-CoV-2 spike and did not cross-react with common cold coronaviruses. Among the post-vaccine SARS-CoV-2-reactive clones in convalescent patients, a median 86.3% showed up only after vaccination, which suggests vaccine-specific priming. The number of convalescent patients in the study was relatively small, and the study did not examine early timepoints following natural infection. An increase in the median number of SARS-CoV-2-reactive clonotypes from 21 after infection to 38 after vaccination was observed, but the change was not found to be significant.

From the germline V gene, CDR1 is SGHRS and CDR2 is YFSETQ. Clipping removes 7 bases from V and 9 bases from J, with 19 as the unmatched junction base count. The CDR3 goes from the cysteine to the phenylalanine over 16 residues. The only DNA kept is the CDR3, 48 bases in frame from the first base. The treatment or condition label of this sample denotes: approximately nine-day PBMC culture with coronavirus spike peptide pools or control peptides (ViraFEST assay). To expand antigen-specific T cells with peptide pools and then pick out the expanded clonotypes through TCR sequencing, the study relied on the ViraFEST assay. The convalescent patients' positive SARS-CoV-2 PCR tests fell between March and December 2020, which was before the Alpha, Beta and Delta variants emerged in the United States. Over 1.5 million PBMCs per well were cultured in IMDM with approximately 5% human AB serum and 8 to 10 IU/ml IL-2, plus 10 ug/ml peptide pools. On days 3 and 7, half of the culture medium was replaced with fresh IL-2-containing medium. After roughly 9 days of culture, CD4+ T cells were isolated by negative selection with the EasySep CD4+ T cell isolation kit. PBMCs were separated from whole blood using Ficoll-Paque Plus gradient centrifugation and then either used fresh or cryopreserved at -140C. Triplicate wells were generally used for each culture condition.

As for this clonotype: Its antigen is not yet known. No clone much larger than this one lies a single base away; base qualities are absent.

Recombination linked TRBV5-1 to TRBJ2-1; TRBD2 aligns with 7 central bases. This TCR derives from a human donor who had recovered from COVID-19. Sequencing was carried out using CD4+ T cells from blood, cultured in vitro. This receptor has the CDR3 CASQATGGSGLGEQFF. The nucleotide sequence reads TGCGCCAGCCAAGCAACCGGGGGTAGCGGGCTCGGTGAGCAGTTCTTC.